This T cell receptor beta chain was profiled in a study of control samples from healthy donors and cancer patients. Produced via immunoSEQ multiplex PCR; TCRdb's table is partial and in-frame only. Of over 65,000 clones in the sample, 94% were seen once. Sequenced material: blood. The TCR originated in a woman in her forties in good health.

CDR3 sequence (DNA): TGTGCCAGCAGCCACCTTCGAGGGGAGCAGTACTTC. This encodes CASSHLRGEQYF. The chain is built from TRBV3-1 (or the pseudogene TRBV3-2) and TRBJ2-7; TRBD2 might be the D (5 bases). V lost 3 bases and J lost 7, with 10 bases in between. The CDR3 spans 12 residues. Germline V gives CDR1 LGHDT, CDR2 YNNKEL (reference sequence).